Reported below is one T cell receptor (beta chain). The antigen remains unidentified. This sample was included in a study of cytomegalovirus exposure and HLA in healthy donors. Overall study results and limits: An analysis that came later showed most CMV-associated TCR beta chains appearing HLA-restricted. Some TCR beta chains (roughly 160 of them) were listed as cytomegalovirus-associated.

In the PCR, 60 Vbeta and 13 Jbeta primers were used. Sequencing was performed with immunoSEQ multiplex PCR; in TCRdb, only in-frame clones are kept and a portion is missing. The sample lists about 150,000 clones; more than 70% were seen once. The CDR3 consists of 20 residues. Germline lookup yields CDR1 LGHNT and CDR2 FRNRAP. After removal of 1 base from V and 4 bases from J, the junction contained 18 bases not matched to a gene. Sequenced material: PBMCs. The chain recombines TRBV12-5 with TRBJ2-7; 11 bases map to TRBD2. The receptor's source is a woman aged 40 to 50 in good health and CMV-seropositive. In DNA, the CDR3 is TGTGCTAGTGGTTTGGACGGGAGACTTCATTCTAGCGGGAGGAAGTACGAGCAGTACTTC. Translation gives CASGLDGRLHSSGRKYEQYF. The full variable domain, in which reference TRBV12-5 and TRBJ2-7 provide the parts outside the CDR3, is DARVTQTPRHKVTEMGQEVTMRCQPILGHNTVFWYRQTMMQGLELLAYFRNRAPLDDSGMPKDRFSAEMPDATLATLKIQPSEPRDSAVYFCASGLDGRLHSSGRKYEQYFGPGTRLTVT.